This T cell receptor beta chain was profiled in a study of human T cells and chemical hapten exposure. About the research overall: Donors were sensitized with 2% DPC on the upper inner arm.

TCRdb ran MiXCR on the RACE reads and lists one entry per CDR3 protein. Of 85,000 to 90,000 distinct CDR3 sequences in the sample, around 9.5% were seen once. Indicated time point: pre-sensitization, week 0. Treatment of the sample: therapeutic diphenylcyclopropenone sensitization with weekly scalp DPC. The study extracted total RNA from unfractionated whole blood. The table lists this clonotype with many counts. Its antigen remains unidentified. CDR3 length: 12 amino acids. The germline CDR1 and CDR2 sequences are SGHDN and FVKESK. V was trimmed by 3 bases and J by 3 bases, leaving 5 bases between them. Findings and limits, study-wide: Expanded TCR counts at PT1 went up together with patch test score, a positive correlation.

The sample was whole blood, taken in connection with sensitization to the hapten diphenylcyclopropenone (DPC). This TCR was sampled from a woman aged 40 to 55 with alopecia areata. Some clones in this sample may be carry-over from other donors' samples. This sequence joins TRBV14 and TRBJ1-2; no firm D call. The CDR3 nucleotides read TGTGCCAGCAGCCAGGGTTACTATGGCTACACCTTC. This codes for CASSQGYYGYTF. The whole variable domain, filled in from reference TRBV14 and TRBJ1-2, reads EAGVTQFPSHSVIEKGQTVTLRCDPISGHDNLYWYRRVMGKEIKFLLHFVKESKQDESGMPNNRFLAERTGGTYSTLKVQPAELEDSGVYFCASSQGYYGYTFGSGTRLTVV.